Below are 23 T cell receptor beta chains sequenced from a single sample in a study of shared clonotypes between healthy human individuals. Assay: immunoSEQ multiplex PCR; the TCRdb copy retains only in-frame clones and omits some. Of about 680,000 clones detected, 73% appear once; the ten largest clones hold more than 1.5%. Sequenced input: memory CD4+ T cells sorted from blood. Subset: CD45RA-negative fraction. The receptors originated from a woman in her twenties or thirties in good health.

In the case of this clone: This sample also contains other DNA sequences that code for the same CDR3. This chain joins TRBV7-8 and TRBJ1-3, with 9 bases matching TRBD1. Trimming at V came to 6 bases and at J to 2 bases, leaving 2 bases not matched to a gene. The CDR3 loop spans 14 amino acids. Germline CDR1 and CDR2: SGHVS and FQNEAQ. CDR3 in DNA: TGTGCCAGCAGTAGACAGGGGGCTGGAAACACCATATATTTT. This encodes CASSRQGAGNTIYF.

This clone was detected once. This same CDR3 is encoded by further DNA sequences in the sample. This rearrangement joins TRBV30 to TRBJ2-2; no reliable D call. The germline CDR1 and CDR2 sequences are GTSNPN and SVGIG (reference sequence). The CDR3 loop spans 11 amino acids. Trimming shortened V by 5 bases and J by 2 bases, and 3 bases separated the two germline ends. The CDR3 spells CAWQNTGELFF. In nucleotides, the CDR3 is TGTGCCTGGCAAAACACCGGGGAGCTGTTTTTT.

The chain is built from TRBV5-1 and TRBJ2-1; TRBD1 aligns across 9 bases. The CDR3 runs to 13 residues. The germline V gene has CDR1 SGHRS and CDR2 YFSETQ. V shed 7 bases, J shed 7 bases, and the junction held 6 bases outside the gene matches. The chain's CDR3 is CASRRTGVNEQFF. In DNA, the CDR3 is TGCGCCAGCCGCAGGACAGGGGTTAATGAGCAGTTCTTC.

Concerning this clone: Other DNA sequences in this specimen translate into the identical CDR3. The rearrangement uses TRBV5-8 and TRBJ1-5; 10 positions match TRBD1. The CDR3 length is 15 residues. Trimming at V came to 4 bases and at J to 1 base, leaving 2 bases not matched to a gene. CDR1 and CDR2 from the germline V gene are SGHTS and YDEGEE. CDR3: CASSLDRGSNQPQHF. The CDR3 nucleotides are TGTGCCAGCAGCCTGGACAGGGGGAGCAATCAGCCCCAGCATTTT.

The chain carries TRBV6-1 and TRBJ2-1, with 7 bases lining up with TRBD2. The germline CDR1 and CDR2 sequences are MNHNS and SASEGT. Trimming took 3 bases from V and 6 from J; bases not matched to a gene: 14. This CDR3 region has 17 residues. The CDR3 DNA reads TGTGCCAGCAGTGATTTGGAGGCGGGAGATCTTTCCAATGAGCAGTTCTTC. Amino acids: CASSDLEAGDLSNEQFF.

As regards this clone: Other DNA sequences in the same sample also yield this CDR3. The V call is TRBV28, the J call TRBJ1-5; 7 bases agree with TRBD1. The V gene end was trimmed by 4 bases and the J gene end by 4 bases; junction bases not matched to a gene: 7. Germline V CDR1 and CDR2: MDHEN, SYDVKM. There are 15 residues in the CDR3. This CDR3 is CASSSHRGRNQPQHF. CDR3 in DNA: TGTGCCAGCAGTTCACACAGGGGTAGGAATCAGCCCCAGCATTTT.

The rearrangement joins TRBV29-1 to TRBJ2-5; 13 bases agree with TRBD2. Per germline, CDR1 SQVTM and CDR2 ANQGSEA. V dropped 4 bases and J dropped 9; count of bases not matched to a gene: 14. This CDR3 comprises 16 residues. CDR3: CSVVGAGTSGIGSQYF. In DNA, the CDR3 is TGCAGCGTTGTTGGAGCCGGGACTAGCGGGATTGGGTCCCAGTACTTC. Looking up the rest from reference TRBV29-1 and TRBJ2-5 gives the full variable domain: SAVISQKPSRDICQRGTSLTIQCQVDSQVTMMFWYRQQPGQSLTLIATANQGSEATYESGFVIDKFPISRPNLTFSTLTVSNMSPEDSSIYLCSVVGAGTSGIGSQYFGPGTRLLVL.

The chain has TRBV28 and TRBJ2-2; D call uncertain. This CDR3 contains 15 residues. Germline CDR1 is MDHEN and CDR2 is SYDVKM. Trimming left V 3 bases short and J 1 base short, with 9 bases between. As DNA, the CDR3 is TGTGCCAGCAGTTTGGGCTCCTTGAACACCGGGGAGCTGTTTTTT. It translates to CASSLGSLNTGELFF.

This chain uses TRBV29-1 with TRBJ2-7; D tentatively fits TRBD1 or TRBD2 (5 bases each). Germline V CDR1 and CDR2: SQVTM, ANQGSEA. The CDR3 totals 12 residues. Trimming took off 4 bases at V and 4 bases at J, with 11 bases between the two ends. The DNA of the CDR3 is TGCAGCGTTGCGAGCTGGGGGTACGAGCAGTACTTC. Its translation is CSVASWGYEQYF.

The CDR3 nucleotides are TGTGCCAGCAGTTCGGCCGGGGAGCTGTTTTTT. Amino acids: CASSSAGELFF. This chain uses TRBV2 with TRBJ2-2; no clear D gene. This CDR3 contains 11 residues. V dropped 5 bases and J dropped 6 bases, with 4 bases sitting between them. Per germline, CDR1 SNHLY and CDR2 FYNNEI.

The chain combines TRBV28 with TRBJ1-3; D not resolved. Germline CDR1 is MDHEN and CDR2 is SYDVKM. V lost 5 bases to trimming and J lost 2 bases, with 4 bases between them. This CDR3 spans 12 amino acids. CDR3 protein: CASSTPGNTIYF. The CDR3 DNA sequence: TGTGCCAGCAGTACACCTGGAAACACCATATATTTT.

This CDR3 reads CASSLAGLTDTQYF. The CDR3 coding sequence is TGTGCCAGCAGCTTAGCGGGTCTCACAGATACGCAGTATTTT. The chain recombines TRBV13 with TRBJ2-3; no definite D call. The V end lost 1 base, the J end lost 2 bases, and 7 bases lay between the germline ends. The CDR3 has 14 residues. The germline V gene has CDR1 PRHDT and CDR2 FYEKMQ (reference sequence).

This clone was seen a handful of times. This chain uses TRBV5-1 with TRBJ2-1, with 7 bases identical to TRBD2. Trimming took 4 bases from V and 0 from J; bases not matched to a gene: 7. The CDR3 is 16 amino acids. Germline CDR1 reads SGHRS; CDR2 reads YFSETQ. The CDR3 nucleotides read TGCGCCAGCAGCGGGCGGCGGGGGAGCTCCTACAATGAGCAGTTCTTC. Translating gives CASSGRRGSSYNEQFF.

The V gene is TRBV28, the J gene TRBJ2-7; 10 bases are a match to TRBD1. This CDR3 has 14 amino acids. After removal of 8 bases from V and 0 bases from J, the junction contained 4 bases not matched to a gene. Germline CDR1 MDHEN, CDR2 SYDVKM. This CDR3 is CASRGQGVSYEQYF. Here the CDR3 DNA reads TGTGCCAGCCGCGGACAGGGGGTCTCCTACGAGCAGTACTTC.

The CDR3: CASSPSGSAYMQYF. CDR3 bases: TGTGCCAGCAGTCCCAGCGGGAGCGCTTATATGCAGTACTTC. The gene calls are TRBV28 and TRBJ2-5; TRBD2 matches at 8 bases. The CDR3 loop spans 14 amino acids. V trimming: 5 bases; J trimming: 11 bases; junction bases outside the gene matches: 13. CDR1 MDHEN and CDR2 SYDVKM come from the germline V gene.

The CDR3 spells CAWSRLSLLGEQYF. In DNA form, the CDR3 reads TGTGCCTGGAGTAGACTATCACTTCTTGGCGAGCAGTACTTC. The rearrangement joins TRBV30 to TRBJ2-7; TRBD2 is a possible D gene (5 bases). Per the germline V gene, CDR1 is GTSNPN and CDR2 is SVGIG (reference sequence). The V end lost 2 bases, the J end lost 6 bases, and 17 bases lay between the germline ends. This CDR3 contains 14 residues.

This clone was observed a few times. This CDR3 is also generated by other DNA sequences in the sample. Here the CDR3 DNA reads TGTGCCTGGAGTGGGGGGAGCTCTGGAAACACCATATATTTT. It codes for CAWSGGSSGNTIYF. The chain has TRBV30 and TRBJ1-3, with D possibly TRBD1 on 5 matching bases. CDR3 length: 14 amino acids. V was pared by 1 base and J by 0 bases, with 7 bases between. Germline V gene sequence: CDR1 GTSNPN, CDR2 SVGIG (reference sequence).

The V and J genes are TRBV11-2 and TRBJ2-3; 15 bases align to TRBD2. V lost 6 bases and J lost 4; bases outside the gene matches: 5. Germline assignment: CDR1 SGHAT and CDR2 FQNNGV. CDR3 size: 16 residues. CDR3 DNA sequence: TGTGCCAGCAGACGCCGGACTAGCGGGAGGGCAGATACGCAGTATTTT. Translating it yields CASRRRTSGRADTQYF.

The genes are TRBV19 and TRBJ2-5; D possibly corresponds to TRBD2 (6 bases). Germline lookup yields CDR1 LNHDA and CDR2 SQIVND (reference sequence). Trimming shortened V by 7 bases and J by 1 base, and 16 bases separated the two germline ends. This CDR3 contains 15 residues. DNA for the CDR3: TGTGCCAGTACCATGGGGGGTAGTGGCCAAGAGACCCAGTACTTC. Amino acids: CASTMGGSGQETQYF.

The rearrangement joins TRBV7-6 to TRBJ2-5, with D possibly being TRBD2 (7 bases). From germline, CDR1 is SGHVS and CDR2 FNYEAQ. CDR3 size: 15 residues. Trimming left V 5 bases short and J 1 base short, with 14 bases between. DNA of the CDR3: TGTGCCAGCAGCCCCCAAAGGGGGGGCCAAGAGACCCAGTACTTC. This gives the protein CASSPQRGGQETQYF.

This clone was recorded many times. This may arise from a read error, as a much more abundant clone is one base away. Other DNA sequences in the sample encode the same CDR3. This chain connects TRBV5-1 to TRBJ2-2, with TRBD1 matching 9 bases. The CDR3 is 15 residues long. Germline V CDR1 and CDR2: SGHRS, YFSETQ. V shed 3 bases and J 3 bases; nucleotides not matched to a gene: 3. For the CDR3, the DNA is TGCGCCAGCAGCTCGGGGGACAGGGACACCGGGGAGCTGTTTTTT. Translated: CASSSGDRDTGELFF.

The chain uses TRBV30 and TRBJ2-5, with D perhaps matching TRBD2 (5 bases). Germline assignment: CDR1 GTSNPN and CDR2 SVGIG (reference sequence). Trimming left V 5 bases short and J 4 bases short, with 11 bases between. CDR3 length: 12 amino acids. The CDR3 spells CAWGSVVETQYF. The CDR3, as DNA: TGTGCCTGGGGGAGTGTTGTAGAGACCCAGTACTTC.

Here the CDR3 reads CARSLAPLREWSYEQYF. CDR3 nucleotides: TGTGCCAGAAGCTTGGCCCCCCTACGGGAGTGGTCCTACGAGCAGTACTTC. The chain couples TRBV5-3 to TRBJ2-7; a weak D match, TRBD2 (6 bases). TRBV5-3 is flagged as an ORF with uncertain function. This CDR3 is 17 amino acids long. Trimming cost V 0 bases and J 1 base, with 17 bases left between them.